Sequencing of this TCR beta chain was carried out in a study of graft-versus-host responses after intestinal transplantation. Study details: Each recipient received anti-thymocyte globulin induction, then tacrolimus and steroids for around three years.

Details on this clone: Its antigen remains unidentified.

Germline CDR1 SGHVS, CDR2 FNYEAQ. With 2 bases removed from V and 4 bases from J, the gap between germline ends came to 12 bases. CDR3 length: 15 amino acids. Assay: immunoSEQ multiplex PCR; the TCRdb copy retains only in-frame clones and omits some. In the table there are about 93,000 clones, about 93% of which are singletons. Whole-study results and caveats: Patients with graft-donor T cell macrochimerism had high graft-versus-host to host-versus-graft clonal ratios in allografts. Present in recipient marrow, GvH clones included some that appeared first in ileum or blood.

The source material was unstimulated CD8+ T cells sorted from spleen or lymph node cells, sampled before intestinal transplant. J is TRBJ1-3 and V is TRBV7-6; the D gene is possibly TRBD1 (5 bases). The source of this sequence is a human donor who received an intestinal transplant. Written as DNA, the CDR3 is TGTGCCAGCAGCTTATTATCAGGGCCCGGAAACACCATATATTTT. It translates to CASSLLSGPGNTIYF.